The T cell receptor beta chain under discussion was sequenced for a study of T cell repertoires in cytomegalovirus infection. MiXCR, run by TCRdb on the reads, gives a single entry per CDR3 protein. The sample lists some 940,000 distinct CDR3 sequences, 31% occurring once. General study points: HLA-C-restricted CMV-specific TCR beta clonotypes were dominant in the ex vivo response.

There are 14 residues in the CDR3. J was trimmed by 3 bases and V by 8 bases; bases with no gene match: 7. Germline assignment: CDR1 MNHEY and CDR2 SMNVEV (reference sequence). This clonotype was detected a few times. The antigen remains unidentified. The source material was cultured CD8+ T cells from PBMCs, sampled from culture after CMV antigen stimulation. The TCR comes from a human donor in good health (CMV status not recorded). Some clones in this sample may be carry-over from other donors' samples. The chain recombines TRBV27 with TRBJ1-5, with 7 bases fitting TRBD1. Written as DNA, the CDR3 is TGTGCCAGCGGGGACAGCCCTTCCAATCAGCCCCAGCATTTT. Translation: CASGDSPSNQPQHF.